These 29 T cell receptor beta chains were all obtained from the same sample, sequenced in a study of blood T cell repertoires in COVID-19. This table comes from immunoSEQ multiplex PCR, and its TCRdb copy is limited to in-frame clones, with some not included. The sample carries about 200,000 clones, 87% recorded once. Sequenced material: PBMCs or T cells enriched from blood (not recorded which). The source of these receptors is a woman aged 30 to 39 who had recovered from COVID-19.

The genes are TRBV2 and TRBJ1-2, with TRBD1 matching over 9 bases. Trimming cost V 2 bases and J 10 bases; bases outside gene matches: 5. Germline loops: CDR1 SNHLY, CDR2 FYNNEI. The CDR3 is 13 residues long. CDR3 nucleotide sequence: TGTGCCAGCAGTGAATTACAGGGGGCCCTCTACACCTTC. Residues: CASSELQGALYTF.

This clone was observed a handful of times. The chain links TRBV12-3 or TRBV12-4 to TRBJ2-7; D is perhaps TRBD2 (7 bases). This CDR3 is built from 13 residues. V lost 6 bases to trimming and J lost 4 bases, with 13 bases between them. This chain's CDR3 is CASSGGGSYEQYF. The CDR3 DNA reads TGTGCCAGCAGCGGGGGCGGGAGTTACGAGCAGTACTTC.

This clone was detected a few times. The CDR3 here is CASSRPGKGNSPLHF. In nucleotides, the CDR3 is TGTGCCAGCAGCAGGCCAGGGAAAGGAAATTCACCCCTCCACTTT. The chain recombines TRBV14 with TRBJ1-6; possible D gene TRBD1, 5 bases. There are 15 residues in the CDR3. The germline V and J ends were trimmed by 5 bases and 7 bases, with 15 bases remaining between them. Germline V gives CDR1 SGHDN, CDR2 FVKESK.

The V gene is TRBV7-9, the J gene TRBJ2-1; TRBD1 aligns across 10 bases. Looked up from germline, CDR1 is SEHNR and CDR2 is FQNEAQ (reference sequence). CDR3 length: 17 amino acids. Germline trimming cut 4 bases from V and 6 bases from J; bases unmatched to any gene: 12. CDR3 protein: CASSSRGGTGATNEQFF. CDR3 DNA: TGTGCCAGCAGCTCAAGAGGGGGGACAGGGGCGACCAATGAGCAGTTCTTC. Full variable domain (rest looked up from reference TRBV7-9 and TRBJ2-1): DTGVSQNPRHKITKRGQNVTFRCDPISEHNRLYWYRQTLGQGPEFLTYFQNEAQLEKSRLLSDRFSAERPKGSFSTLEIQRTEQGDSAMYLCASSSRGGTGATNEQFFGPGTRLTVL.

The V call is TRBV6-5, the J call TRBJ1-2, with 7 bases aligning to TRBD1. With 10 bases clipped from V and 6 bases from J, the junction kept 14 bases outside the gene matches. The CDR3 loop spans 14 amino acids. Germline CDR1 MNHEY, CDR2 SVGAGI. This chain's CDR3 is CATTTQDRSHGYTF. The CDR3 DNA follows: TGTGCCACAACGACCCAGGACAGGTCCCATGGCTACACCTTC.

This clone was picked up one time. This chain connects TRBV19 to TRBJ2-2, with a possible D match to TRBD2 (7 bases). The CDR3 loop spans 17 amino acids. Germline V gives CDR1 LNHDA, CDR2 SQIVND (reference sequence). With 0 bases removed from V and 0 bases from J, the gap between germline ends came to 11 bases. Here the CDR3 DNA reads TGTGCCAGTAGTATAGATGGGGGGGCTGCGAACACCGGGGAGCTGTTTTTT. Translated: CASSIDGGAANTGELFF.

This chain connects TRBV12-3 or TRBV12-4 to TRBJ1-6; D gene ambiguous. The CDR3 extends over 13 amino acids. V was shortened by 2 bases and J by 10 bases, with 9 bases between the two germline ends. The CDR3 region is CASSLLTGSPLHF. The CDR3 nucleotides read TGTGCCAGCAGTTTATTGACGGGGTCACCCCTCCACTTT.

The chain couples TRBV11-2 to TRBJ1-2, with no clear D. This CDR3 is built from 12 residues. Per the germline V gene, CDR1 is SGHAT and CDR2 is FQNNGV. V dropped 5 bases and J dropped 2 bases, with 6 bases sitting between them. DNA for the CDR3: TGTGCCAGCAGCCCTTCCAACTATGGCTACACCTTC. This encodes CASSPSNYGYTF.

DNA of the CDR3: TGCGCCAGCAGTTGCCCCGGACAGGGCGAAACCTACGAGCAGTACTTC. This gives the protein CASSCPGQGETYEQYF. The chain links TRBV10-1 to TRBJ2-7, with 8 bases identical to TRBD1. The CDR3 loop spans 16 amino acids. V dropped 5 bases and J dropped 2; count of bases not matched to a gene: 11. The germline V gene encodes CDR1 WNHNN and CDR2 SYGVQD (reference sequence).

J is TRBJ2-7 and V is TRBV20-1; D gene uncertain. Germline lookup yields CDR1 DFQATT and CDR2 SNEGSKA (reference sequence). This CDR3 has 11 residues. Trimming shortened V by 0 bases and J by 6 bases, and 6 bases separated the two germline ends. The CDR3, as DNA: TGCAGTGCTAGAGACACATCCGAGCAGTACTTC. Translation gives CSARDTSEQYF.

V usage is TRBV5-1 and J usage is TRBJ2-2; weak D call: TRBD1 (5 bases). V was pared by 0 bases and J by 4 bases, with 16 bases between. CDR3 size: 17 residues. Germline-derived CDR1 and CDR2 are SGHRS and YFSETQ. CDR3 nucleotides: TGCGCCAGCAGCTTGGCCGAACCAGGGCGAGGCACCGGGGAGCTGTTTTTT. This codes for CASSLAEPGRGTGELFF.

The chain has TRBV18 and TRBJ2-5; D gene ambiguous. With 1 base removed from V and 2 bases from J, the gap between germline ends came to 11 bases. CDR3 length: 15 amino acids. Germline-derived CDR1 and CDR2 are KGHSH and LQKENI. The CDR3 reads CASSPQNTVQETQYF. CDR3 coding DNA: TGTGCCAGCTCACCACAGAATACAGTACAAGAGACCCAGTACTTC.

As for this clone: The sample holds other DNA sequences that translate to the same CDR3. The chain is built from TRBV5-1 and TRBJ1-2; D is unresolved. CDR3 length equals 13 residues. Trimming pared 0 bases from V and 2 bases from J, leaving 5 bases between. Germline CDR1 SGHRS, CDR2 YFSETQ. The DNA of the CDR3 is TGCGCCAGCAGCTTGGACAGAAACTATGGCTACACCTTC. Its translation is CASSLDRNYGYTF.

V usage is TRBV11-3 and J usage is TRBJ2-3, with D unclear. Per the germline V gene, CDR1 is SGHNT and CDR2 is YENEEA. This CDR3 is 13 amino acids long. V was clipped by 7 bases and J by 4 bases, with 12 bases between them. The CDR3 loop reads CASNSYWSDTQYF. CDR3 DNA sequence: TGTGCCAGCAACTCGTACTGGTCAGATACGCAGTATTTT. Full variable domain (outside the CDR3, taken from reference TRBV11-3 and TRBJ2-3): EAGVVQSPRYKIIEKKQPVAFWCNPISGHNTLYWYLQNLGQGPELLIRYENEEAVDDSQLPKDRFSAERLKGVDSTLKIQPAELGDSAVYLCASNSYWSDTQYFGPGTRLTVL.

V usage is TRBV5-1 and J usage is TRBJ2-1; 8 nucleotides line up with TRBD2. CDR1 is SGHRS, CDR2 YFSETQ, per germline. The CDR3 covers 14 residues. V dropped 2 bases and J dropped 9; count of bases not matched to a gene: 7. The CDR3 spells CASSLFLAGREQFF. The CDR3 DNA follows: TGCGCCAGCAGCTTATTTTTAGCGGGGCGTGAGCAGTTCTTC.

This sequence joins TRBV15 and TRBJ1-2, with D possibly being TRBD1 (6 bases). V was cut by 0 bases and J by 8 bases, with 19 bases left in between. The CDR3 has 16 amino acids. CDR1 is LNHNV, CDR2 YYDKDF, per germline (reference sequence). As DNA, the CDR3 is TGTGCCACCAGCAGAGATTCCGGGACAACCGCTAAAGGCTACACCTTC. This encodes CATSRDSGTTAKGYTF.

This chain connects TRBV5-1 to TRBJ2-1; 8 positions agree with TRBD1. V shed 4 bases and J 6 bases; nucleotides not matched to a gene: 6. Germline V lookup: CDR1 SGHRS, CDR2 YFSETQ. This CDR3 is 14 amino acids long. The CDR3 loop reads CASSAETGVNEQFF. In DNA form, the CDR3 reads TGCGCCAGCAGCGCCGAGACAGGGGTCAATGAGCAGTTCTTC.

The genes are TRBV9 and TRBJ1-2; 7 bases fit TRBD1. The CDR3 length is 15 residues. Germline lookup yields CDR1 SGDLS and CDR2 YYNGEE. Losses at the gene ends were 4 bases for V and 7 bases for J; bases not matched to a gene: 13. The CDR3 region is CASSPTDREGSGYTF. The CDR3 DNA reads TGTGCCAGCAGCCCAACAGACAGGGAAGGATCTGGCTACACCTTC. Based on the CDR3 plus reference TRBV9 and TRBJ1-2, the full variable domain is DSGVTQTPKHLITATGQRVTLRCSPRSGDLSVYWYQQSLDQGLQFLIQYYNGEERAKGNILERFSAQQFPDLHSELNLSSLELGDSALYFCASSPTDREGSGYTFGSGTRLTVV.

The V and J genes are TRBV11-2 and TRBJ2-4; 13 positions match TRBD2. With V trimmed by 7 bases and J by 1 base, 13 bases remained unmatched. CDR1 and CDR2 from the germline V gene are SGHAT and FQNNGV. The CDR3 consists of 19 residues. CDR3 sequence: CASTRPLAGGPGAKNIQYF. CDR3 in DNA: TGTGCCAGCACCAGGCCACTAGCGGGAGGGCCGGGGGCCAAAAACATTCAGTACTTC.

The sample holds a few counts of this clone. V is TRBV13 and J is TRBJ2-5, with 12 nucleotides matching TRBD2. Germline values: CDR1 PRHDT, CDR2 FYEKMQ (reference sequence). The CDR3 consists of 15 residues. V gave up 4 bases and J gave up 5 bases; unmatched junction bases: 5. The CDR3 reads CASSSSGGVRETQYF. The DNA of the CDR3 is TGTGCCAGCAGCTCTAGCGGGGGGGTGCGGGAGACCCAGTACTTC.

Ten or more counts support this clone. The chain carries TRBV11-2 and TRBJ1-1; D gene unclear. V lost 5 bases and J 8 bases, leaving 9 bases between the germline ends. Germline V gene data show CDR1 as SGHAT and CDR2 as FQNNGV. This CDR3 has 11 residues. This chain's CDR3 is CASSLSIEAFF. The CDR3 coding sequence is TGTGCCAGCAGCCTTAGCATAGAAGCTTTCTTT. The whole variable domain, remainder taken from reference TRBV11-2 and TRBJ1-1, is EAGVAQSPRYKIIEKRQSVAFWCNPISGHATLYWYQQILGQGPKLLIQFQNNGVVDDSQLPKDRFSAERLKGVDSTLKIQPAKLEDSAVYLCASSLSIEAFFGQGTRLTVV.

This sequence joins TRBV19 and TRBJ1-6; TRBD1 matches at 12 bases. V trimming: 4 bases; J trimming: 14 bases; junction bases outside the gene matches: 9. The CDR3 runs 15 residues. CDR1 LNHDA and CDR2 SQIVND come from the germline V gene (reference sequence). DNA of the CDR3: TGTGCCAGTAGTACACCGGGACAGGGGGCCGTGGCCCTCCACTTT. It codes for CASSTPGQGAVALHF.

The rearrangement joins TRBV27 to TRBJ2-1, with TRBD2 matching 8 bases. V was clipped by 2 bases and J by 6 bases; unmatched bases: 6. This CDR3 is built from 15 residues. In germline, CDR1 is MNHEY, CDR2 SMNVEV (reference sequence). CDR3 region: CASSLPSSGSNEQFF. The CDR3 DNA is TGTGCCAGCAGTTTACCTTCCAGCGGGAGCAATGAGCAGTTCTTC.

This chain uses TRBV30 with TRBJ2-3, with 10 bases identical to TRBD1. J lost 6 bases, V lost 8 bases, and 5 bases had no gene match. Germline V gene sequence: CDR1 GTSNPN, CDR2 SVGIG (reference sequence). There are 12 residues in the CDR3. CDR3 sequence (DNA): TGTGCCCGAGGGACAGGGGCCGATACGCAGTATTTT. Amino acid sequence: CARGTGADTQYF.

The V gene is TRBV9, the J gene TRBJ2-3; 7 nucleotides align to TRBD2. Germline CDR1 reads SGDLS; CDR2 reads YYNGEE. The V segment lost 0 bases and the J segment 8 bases; nucleotides outside the gene matches: 9. This CDR3 is built from 15 residues. In nucleotides, the CDR3 is TGTGCCAGCAGCGTAGAGGGACTAAACCTAGGTACGCAGTATTTT. It yields the protein CASSVEGLNLGTQYF.

V usage is TRBV12-3 or TRBV12-4 and J usage is TRBJ1-2; 8 nucleotides agree with TRBD1. This CDR3 region has 12 residues. V shed 5 bases, J shed 5 bases, and the junction held 1 base outside the gene matches. The CDR3 nucleotides read TGTGCCAGCAGTACAGGGGGGTATGGCTACACCTTC. This gives the protein CASSTGGYGYTF.

V is TRBV4-3 and J is TRBJ2-5, with 7 bases that match TRBD1. With 0 bases clipped from V and 4 bases from J, the junction kept 5 bases outside the gene matches. Germline lookup yields CDR1 LGHNA and CDR2 YSLEER. The CDR3 has 15 amino acids. CDR3: CASSQEVGGRETQYF. In DNA form, the CDR3 reads TGCGCCAGCAGCCAAGAGGTAGGGGGCCGAGAGACCCAGTACTTC.

The J gene is TRBJ1-1, the V gene TRBV6-5; unclear D gene. Germline CDR1 and CDR2: MNHEY and SVGAGI. Trimming pared 6 bases from V and 0 bases from J, leaving 8 bases between. There are 13 residues in the CDR3. The CDR3 sequence is CASRNSMNTEAFF. The CDR3 DNA reads TGTGCCAGCAGGAACAGCATGAACACTGAAGCTTTCTTT.

The V gene is TRBV20-1, the J gene TRBJ1-5, with D unclear. The CDR3 runs to 16 residues. CDR1 DFQATT and CDR2 SNEGSKA come from the germline V gene (reference sequence). The V end was cut by 3 bases, the J end by 0 bases, with 15 bases between. The chain's CDR3 is CSASRQAFDSNQPQHF. The CDR3 region has the DNA TGCAGTGCTAGTCGGCAGGCGTTCGATAGCAATCAGCCCCAGCATTTT.